This TCR beta chain was recovered during a study of cytomegalovirus exposure and HLA in healthy donors. General study points: Cytomegalovirus status was reportedly diagnosed by the classifier with high sensitivity and specificity.

This CDR3 has 15 amino acids. The V gene's germline CDR1 is MNHNS and CDR2 SASEGT. V lost 1 base and J 9 bases, leaving 13 bases between the germline ends. With respect to this clone: Its antigen is currently unknown.

It was with 60 Vbeta and 13 Jbeta primers that the PCR ran. Original methodology: The count from a later analysis was 79 million or so unique TCR beta chains, 9.5 million to 11 million of them shared. The protocol was immunoSEQ multiplex PCR, while the TCRdb copy is restricted to in-frame clones and leaves out a portion. V, J and clone size are those of that table, while D and trimming were read from the DNA. Of 100,000 to 130,000 clones in the sample, around 72% were seen once. Regarding donors, all were healthy bone marrow donors. This TCR came from a woman aged 40 to 55 in good health and CMV-seropositive. Source material: PBMCs. The chain joins TRBV6-1 to TRBJ1-6; the D is unclear. In DNA, the CDR3 is TGTGCCAGCAGTGAAGACATCAGAGGGTCTTCACCCCTCCACTTT. It specifies CASSEDIRGSSPLHF.